Listed below are T cell receptor beta chains from one sample, sequenced in a study of beta chain features in type 1 diabetes. The assay was immunoSEQ multiplex PCR, and TCRdb's table has in-frame clones only and misses some. In the table there are around 650,000 clones, around an eighth of which are singletons. Sequenced material: naive CD4+ T cells from blood. The receptors stem from a man aged 25-40 years with type 1 diabetes. Both conserved end residues are part of each CDR3. The order of the fields is D gene, V gene, J gene, clone size, CDR3 DNA, CDR3 protein. A D gene is named only where the DNA matches it firmly. Clone sizes are given selectively: once, few, many, or a class where the clone is expanded.

-,TRBV7-2,TRBJ2-3,-,TGTGCCAGCAGCTCCCCCGCCTCGGATACGCAGTATTTT,CASSSPASDTQYF
TRBD2,TRBV28,TRBJ2-7,few,TGTGCCAGCAGTTTAACTAGCGGAGCCTACGAGCAGTACTTC,CASSLTSGAYEQYF
-,TRBV29-1,TRBJ1-3,few,TGCAGCTCGGTGTCAAGCTCTGGAAACACCATATATTTT,CSSVSSSGNTIYF
-,TRBV14,TRBJ1-6,few,TGTGCCAGCAGCCAAGACAGGCTTTCGTCACCCCTCCACTTT,CASSQDRLSSPLHF
-,TRBV20-1,TRBJ1-2,-,TGCAGTGCTAGGAATGGGAAAGGCTACACCTTC,CSARNGKGYTF
TRBD1,TRBV4-1,TRBJ2-6,-,TGCGCCAGCAGCCAGTCGGGACAGGGATCTGGGGCCAACGTCCTGACTTTC,CASSQSGQGSGANVLTF
-,TRBV9,TRBJ2-3,few,TGTGCCAGCAGTACAGGGAAGAACACAGATACGCAGTATTTT,CASSTGKNTDTQYF
-,TRBV5-4,TRBJ2-5,-,TGTGCCAGCAGCTTGCCCCAGGGGACCCAGTACTTC,CASSLPQGTQYF
TRBD1,TRBV7-9,TRBJ2-3,few,TGTGCCAGCAGCCCTTACGGTTCTAACAGGGGAGATACGCAGTATTTT,CASSPYGSNRGDTQYF
-,TRBV4-3,TRBJ1-1,-,TGCGCCAGCAGCCAAGATGCGGGGGCGCGATTCGACGTAGGGCGAACTGAAGCTTTCTTT,CASSQDAGARFDVGRTEAFF
-,TRBV7-3,TRBJ2-1,-,TGTGCCAGCAGCTTTCAGGGGGGCAATGAGCAGTTCTTC,CASSFQGGNEQFF
-,TRBV7-2,TRBJ2-1,few,TGTGCCAGCAGCTTAAACACCCGGGGTGAGCAGTTCTTC,CASSLNTRGEQFF
-,TRBV4-3,TRBJ1-2,-,TGCGCCAGCAGCTCAATTCACACTTTAGACTATGGCTACACCTTC,CASSSIHTLDYGYTF
-,TRBV28,TRBJ2-3,-,TGTGCCAGCAGTGCCCGGGTGTCGGTCGGGGATACGCAGTATTTT,CASSARVSVGDTQYF
-,TRBV7-9,TRBJ2-4,-,TGTGCCAGCAGCTTAGCGGAAGGAAACATTCAGTACTTC,CASSLAEGNIQYF
TRBD2,TRBV7-2,TRBJ2-3,once,TGTGCCAGCAGCTTAGTTTCAATAGCGGGGGGCGGGACAGATACGCAGTATTTT,CASSLVSIAGGGTDTQYF
TRBD2,TRBV4-2,TRBJ2-1,-,TGTGCCAGCAGCCATGGGCTAGCGGGGGGGTCTAACAATGAGCAGTTCTTC,CASSHGLAGGSNNEQFF
-,TRBV29-1,TRBJ2-6,-,TGCAGCGTTGTAGGGTCTCTTTTCTCTGGGGCCAACGTCCTGACTTTC,CSVVGSLFSGANVLTF
-,TRBV28,TRBJ1-5,-,TGTGCCAGCAGTTTTGGGGAGCCCCAGCATTTT,CASSFGEPQHF
-,TRBV9,TRBJ2-2,few,TGTGCCAGCAGCGTATTTCTCGGCACCGGGGAGCTGTTTTTT,CASSVFLGTGELFF
-,TRBV6-1,TRBJ1-2,few,TGTGCCAGCAGTGAAGTTGGAGATTACTATGGCTACACCTTC,CASSEVGDYYGYTF
TRBD1,TRBV4-2,TRBJ1-2,few,TGTGCCAGCAGCCAAGATGTACAGGGGAACTATGGCTACACCTTC,CASSQDVQGNYGYTF
-,TRBV5-1,TRBJ1-5,-,TGCGCCAGCAGCTTGGGTGGCAACCTGGGTCAGCCCCAGCATTTT,CASSLGGNLGQPQHF
-,TRBV12-5,TRBJ1-2,-,TGTGCTAGTGGTTTGGTAGTGTTCGGGACGACTAACTATGGCTACACCTTC,CASGLVVFGTTNYGYTF
TRBD1,TRBV7-2,TRBJ1-3,few,TGTGCCAGCAGCCCCCGGGACAGGGGCGTTGGAAACACCATATATTTT,CASSPRDRGVGNTIYF
-,TRBV13,TRBJ1-2,-,TGTGCCAGCAGTTCAGGGACGTTGACACCACACTTC,CASSSGTLTPHF
-,TRBV5-1,TRBJ2-5,few,TGCGCCAGCAGCTTGGGTGCGGCGGGGGAGACCCAGTACTTC,CASSLGAAGETQYF
-,TRBV5-4,TRBJ1-2,few,TGTGCCAGCACCACAATAGGTCCGAATGGCTACACCTTC,CASTTIGPNGYTF
TRBD1,TRBV7-2,TRBJ2-3,-,TGTGCCAGCAGCTTAGTGGGACAGGGAGTCCCTAGCACAGATACGCAGTATTTT,CASSLVGQGVPSTDTQYF
-,TRBV7-9,TRBJ1-3,-,TGTGCCAGCCGGGAGGTGGTTGGAAACACCATATATTTT,CASREVVGNTIYF
TRBD1,TRBV4-3,TRBJ2-2,few,TGCGCCAGCAGCCCCCAGACAGGGCCCGGGGAGCTGTTTTTT,CASSPQTGPGELFF
-,TRBV7-9,TRBJ1-5,few,TGTGCCAGCAGCTCAGGGGTGCGTCAGCCCCAGCATTTT,CASSSGVRQPQHF
-,TRBV29-1,TRBJ2-5,few,TGCAGCGTGAAACAGGGGTCGGGGGGAGAGACCCAGTACTTC,CSVKQGSGGETQYF
-,TRBV19,TRBJ1-1,few,TGTGCCAGTAGTATCAGGGCTATCGCTGAAGCTTTCTTT,CASSIRAIAEAFF
TRBD1,TRBV11-2,TRBJ2-7,few,TGTGCCAGCAGCTTAGATCTCCGGGACAGGGGGACCTACGAGCAGTACTTC,CASSLDLRDRGTYEQYF
-,TRBV28,TRBJ1-5,-,TGTGCCAGCAGGGAGAGTAGCAATCAGCCCCAGCATTTT,CASRESSNQPQHF
-,TRBV25-1,TRBJ2-3,-,TGTGCCAGCAGTGGAGTGACAGATACGCAGTATTTT,CASSGVTDTQYF
TRBD1,TRBV5-6,TRBJ1-6,-,TGTGCCAGCAGCTTCGGACAGGGGAATAATTCACCCCTCCACTTT,CASSFGQGNNSPLHF
-,TRBV27,TRBJ2-7,few,TGTGCCAGCAGTTTAGGAGCCTTAATATACGAGCAGTACTTC,CASSLGALIYEQYF
-,TRBV19,TRBJ1-4,-,TGTGCCAGTAGTCTCTGGCAGGCTAATGAAAAACTGTTTTTT,CASSLWQANEKLFF
-,TRBV6-5,TRBJ1-4,-,TGTGCCAGCAGTTACCAAAACGGGGGGAATGAAAAACTGTTTTTT,CASSYQNGGNEKLFF
-,TRBV2,TRBJ2-2,-,TGTGCCAGCAGTGGGTCTTACACCGGGGAGCTGTTTTTT,CASSGSYTGELFF
TRBD1,TRBV19,TRBJ1-5,-,TGTGCCAGTAGTAGGTCTTTGACAGGGACCAATCAGCCCCAGCATTTT,CASSRSLTGTNQPQHF
-,TRBV7-9,TRBJ1-2,few,TGTGCCAGCAGAATAAGCGCATCCAACTATGGCTACACCTTC,CASRISASNYGYTF
-,TRBV6-5,TRBJ2-3,few,TGTGCCAGCAGTTACGAGAGGAAAACAGATACGCAGTATTTT,CASSYERKTDTQYF
-,TRBV19,TRBJ1-3,few,TGTGCCAGTAGCCGACTAACTGGAAACACCATATATTTT,CASSRLTGNTIYF
-,TRBV7-6,TRBJ2-5,few,TGTGCCAGCAGCCAAAGGGAGGAAGAGACCCAGTACTTC,CASSQREEETQYF
TRBD2,TRBV29-1,TRBJ2-2,-,TGCAGCGCAGGACTAGCGGGGGGAAGCGGGGAGCTGTTTTTT,CSAGLAGGSGELFF
-,TRBV7-9,TRBJ1-1,few,TGTGCCAGCAGCCAAAGCGGGGGAGTGAACACTGAAGCTTTCTTT,CASSQSGGVNTEAFF
-,TRBV2,TRBJ1-2,-,TGTGCCAGCAGTGAAGCGGAAATCTATGGCTACACCTTC,CASSEAEIYGYTF
-,TRBV27,TRBJ2-7,-,TGTGCCAGCAGTCGGGACATTTACTACGAGCAGTACTTC,CASSRDIYYEQYF
TRBD1,TRBV6-1,TRBJ1-6,few,TGTGTTACGGGGAGGGGGCTTAATTCACCCCTCCACTTT,CVTGRGLNSPLHF
-,TRBV6-6,TRBJ1-3,-,TGTGCCAGCAGTTACTCGTGGGGGAGCTCTGGAAACACCATATATTTT,CASSYSWGSSGNTIYF
-,TRBV4-3,TRBJ1-3,few,TGCGCCAGCAGCCAAGAGCGGGGAAATGGAAACACCATATATTTT,CASSQERGNGNTIYF
-,TRBV9,TRBJ1-4,few,TGTGCCAGCAGCCAGGACAGAGTGGAACGAAAACTGTTTTTT,CASSQDRVERKLFF
-,TRBV2,TRBJ1-6,-,TGTGCCAGCAGTGACCAACCACCCCTCCACTTT,CASSDQPPLHF
-,TRBV25-1,TRBJ2-2,-,TGTGCCAGCAGTCCCTATCCCGCGAACACCGGGGAGCTGTTTTTT,CASSPYPANTGELFF
-,TRBV4-2,TRBJ1-5,-,TGTGCCAGCAGCCAGGCCGCTGACAGTCGCAATCAGCCCCAGCATTTT,CASSQAADSRNQPQHF